These 8 T cell receptor beta chains came from one sample sequenced in a study of blood T cell repertoires in COVID-19. Generated by immunoSEQ multiplex PCR, the TCRdb table keeps only in-frame clones and is missing some. The sample lists 55,000 to 90,000 clones; around nine tenths were seen once. Material for sequencing was peripheral blood. These TCRs come from a woman aged 55-69 years with acute or convalescent COVID-19.

In its sample, this clone was seen once. This chain uses TRBV6-5 with TRBJ1-5; no clear D gene. The CDR3 has 15 amino acids. Germline assignment: CDR1 MNHEY and CDR2 SVGAGI. Trimming removed 6 bases from V and 0 bases from J, with 12 bases in between. In nucleotides, the CDR3 is TGTGCCAGCAGGGACCGGGATTATAGCAATCAGCCCCAGCATTTT. Translation gives CASRDRDYSNQPQHF.

This clone is termed medium-sized. V gene TRBV6-5 combines with J gene TRBJ1-4; no clear D gene. The germline V gene encodes CDR1 MNHEY and CDR2 SVGAGI. The CDR3 totals 14 residues. Trimming removed 6 bases at V and 5 bases at J, with 13 bases between. The CDR3 region is CASSRRGINEKLFF. CDR3 nucleotides: TGTGCCAGCAGCCGGCGAGGGATAAATGAAAAACTGTTTTTT.

V usage is TRBV5-1 and J usage is TRBJ1-4; 8 bases fit TRBD1. This CDR3 has 17 amino acids. The V segment lost 3 bases and the J segment 0 bases; nucleotides outside the gene matches: 7. CDR1 is SGHRS and CDR2 is YFSETQ in the germline V gene. The CDR3 coding sequence is TGCGCCAGCAGCTGGGGGACAGGAATATCAACTAATGAAAAACTGTTTTTT. It specifies CASSWGTGISTNEKLFF.

This clone has more than one count but fewer than ten. The rearrangement joins TRBV5-1 to TRBJ2-1, with TRBD2 matching over 8 bases. This CDR3 comprises 16 residues. Germline V gene data show CDR1 as SGHRS and CDR2 as YFSETQ. V was pared by 2 bases and J by 7 bases, with 11 bases of the junction left unmatched. The CDR3 DNA follows: TGCGCCAGCAGCTTAGATCCCAGCGGGGGTTGGAATGAGCAGTTCTTC. Translated, it gives CASSLDPSGGWNEQFF.

J is TRBJ1-2 and V is TRBV5-6, with a possible D match to TRBD1 (5 bases). Per the germline V gene, CDR1 is SGHDT and CDR2 is YYEEEE. V was shortened by 1 base and J by 2 bases, with 9 bases between the two germline ends. This CDR3 is 14 amino acids long. This CDR3 reads CASSLNRFNYGYTF. The CDR3 nucleotides read TGTGCCAGCAGCTTGAACAGGTTCAACTATGGCTACACCTTC.

The rearrangement uses TRBV11-2 and TRBJ1-2; 8 nucleotides agree with TRBD1. Per germline, CDR1 SGHAT and CDR2 FQNNGV. The V gene end was trimmed by 4 bases and the J gene end by 8 bases; junction bases not matched to a gene: 18. This CDR3 has 17 residues. CDR3 loop: CASSSGPAGGAMSGYTF. The DNA for the CDR3 is TGTGCCAGCAGCTCCGGACCTGCAGGGGGCGCAATGAGCGGCTACACCTTC.

In this sample, this clone turned up a few times. This chain uses TRBV3-1 (or the pseudogene TRBV3-2) with TRBJ1-5; no firm D call. Germline CDR1 LGHDT, CDR2 YNNKEL (reference sequence). Between the trimmed V and J ends, which lost 2 bases and 3 bases, there was a span of 11 bases. This CDR3 has 15 amino acids. In DNA, the CDR3 is TGTGCCAGCAGCCAAAACGAGAATAACAATCAGCCCCAGCATTTT. This codes for CASSQNENNNQPQHF.

J is TRBJ2-1 and V is TRBV12-1; the table names TRBD1, a call not compared with the DNA. TRBV12-1 is an annotated pseudogene. CDR3 length equals 16 residues. CDR3 sequence: CASSFSVEGANNEQFF. The CDR3 nucleotides are TGTGCCAGCAGCTTTTCCGTTGAGGGGGCTAACAATGAGCAGTTCTTC.